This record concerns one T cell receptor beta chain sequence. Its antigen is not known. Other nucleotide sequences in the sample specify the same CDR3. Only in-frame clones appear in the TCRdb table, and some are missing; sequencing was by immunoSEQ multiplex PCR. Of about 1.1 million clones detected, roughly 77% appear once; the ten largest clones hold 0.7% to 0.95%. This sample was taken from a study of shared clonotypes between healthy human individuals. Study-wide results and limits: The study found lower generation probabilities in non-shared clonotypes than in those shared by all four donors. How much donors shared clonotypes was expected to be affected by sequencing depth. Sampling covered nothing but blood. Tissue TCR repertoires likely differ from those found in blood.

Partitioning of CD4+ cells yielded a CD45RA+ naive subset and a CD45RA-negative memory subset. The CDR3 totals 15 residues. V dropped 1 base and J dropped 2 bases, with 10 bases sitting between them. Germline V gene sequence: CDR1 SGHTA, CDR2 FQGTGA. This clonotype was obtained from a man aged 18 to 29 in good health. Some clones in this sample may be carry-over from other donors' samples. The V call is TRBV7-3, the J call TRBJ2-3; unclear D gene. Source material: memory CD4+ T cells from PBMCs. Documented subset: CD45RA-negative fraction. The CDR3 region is CASSLMGGSTDTQYF. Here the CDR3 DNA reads TGTGCCAGCAGCTTAATGGGCGGATCCACAGATACGCAGTATTTT.